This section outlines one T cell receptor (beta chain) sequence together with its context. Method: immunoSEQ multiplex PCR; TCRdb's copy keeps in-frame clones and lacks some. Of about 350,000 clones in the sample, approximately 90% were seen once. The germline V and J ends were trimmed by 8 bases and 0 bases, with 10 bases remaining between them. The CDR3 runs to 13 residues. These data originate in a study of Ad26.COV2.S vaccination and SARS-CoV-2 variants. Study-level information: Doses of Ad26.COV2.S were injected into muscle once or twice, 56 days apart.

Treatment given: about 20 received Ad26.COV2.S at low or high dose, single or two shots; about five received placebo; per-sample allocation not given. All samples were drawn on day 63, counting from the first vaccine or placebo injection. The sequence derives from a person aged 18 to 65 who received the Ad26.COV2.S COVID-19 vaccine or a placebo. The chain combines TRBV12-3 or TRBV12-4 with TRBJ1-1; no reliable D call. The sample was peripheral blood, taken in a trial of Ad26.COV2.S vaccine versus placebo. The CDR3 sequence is CASSPGMNTEAFF. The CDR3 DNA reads TGTGCCAGCTCGCCAGGAATGAACACTGAAGCTTTCTTT.